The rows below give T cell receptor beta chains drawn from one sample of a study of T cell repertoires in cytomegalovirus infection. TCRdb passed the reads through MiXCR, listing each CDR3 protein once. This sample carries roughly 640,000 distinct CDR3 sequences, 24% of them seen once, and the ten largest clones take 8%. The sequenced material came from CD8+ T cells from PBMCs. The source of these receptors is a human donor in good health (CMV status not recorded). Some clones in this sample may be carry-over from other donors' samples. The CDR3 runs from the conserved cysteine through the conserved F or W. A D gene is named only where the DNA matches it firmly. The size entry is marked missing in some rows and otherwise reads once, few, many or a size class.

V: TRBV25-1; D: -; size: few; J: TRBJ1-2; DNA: TGTGCCAGCAGTTGGGCAGGGGATGGCTACACCTTC; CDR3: CASSWAGDGYTF
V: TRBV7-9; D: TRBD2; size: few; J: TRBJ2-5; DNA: TGTGCCAGCAGCTTAATCGACCTAGCGGGGTTCCAAGAGACCCAGTACTTC; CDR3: CASSLIDLAGFQETQYF
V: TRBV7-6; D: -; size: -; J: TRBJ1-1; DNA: TGTGCCAGCAGCTTAAAGCGGGGTCTCGCTGAAGCTTTCTTT; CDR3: CASSLKRGLAEAFF
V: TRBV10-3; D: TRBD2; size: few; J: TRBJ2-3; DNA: TGTGCCATCAAACTAGCGGGGAGTTCTGAGAGCACAGATACGCAGTATTTT; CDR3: CAIKLAGSSESTDTQYF
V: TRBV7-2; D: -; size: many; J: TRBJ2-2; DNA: TGTGCCAGCATGCGCAACCCTGCGGGCACCGGGGAGCTGTTTTTT; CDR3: CASMRNPAGTGELFF
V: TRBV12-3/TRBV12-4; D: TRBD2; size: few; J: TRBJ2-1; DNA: TGTGCCACCTGGAGCGGGGGGGCGAATGAGCAGTTCTTC; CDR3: CATWSGGANEQFF
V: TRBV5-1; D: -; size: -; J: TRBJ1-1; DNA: TGCGCCAGCAGCTTGGAGGGTATCACTGAAGCTTTCTTT; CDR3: CASSLEGITEAFF
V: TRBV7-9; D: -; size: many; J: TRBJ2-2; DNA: TGTGCCAGCAGCTTAGGATTTGGCACCGGGGAGCTGTTTTTT; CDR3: CASSLGFGTGELFF
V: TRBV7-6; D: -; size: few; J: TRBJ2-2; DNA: TGTGCCAGCAGCTCCGTAGGCACCGGGGAGCTGTTTTTT; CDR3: CASSSVGTGELFF
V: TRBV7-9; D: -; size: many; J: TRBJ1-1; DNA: TGTGCCAGCAGCTTAGTGAGGGCAGGCACTGAAGCTTTCTTT; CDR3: CASSLVRAGTEAFF
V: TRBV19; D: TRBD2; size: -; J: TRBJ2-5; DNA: TGTGCCAGTATGGAGCGGGGGGGCCGGGAGACCCAGTACTTC; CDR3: CASMERGGRETQYF